This TCR beta chain is drawn from a study of blood T cell repertoires in COVID-19. The trim removed 4 bases at V and 4 bases at J, leaving 15 bases unmatched. Germline V gives CDR1 SGHAT, CDR2 FQNNGV. The CDR3 loop spans 17 amino acids. Method: immunoSEQ multiplex PCR; TCRdb's copy keeps in-frame clones and lacks some. The sample carries under 350,000 clones, more than 75% recorded once. Material for sequencing was PBMCs or T cells enriched from blood (not recorded which). The receptor's source is a man in his sixties who had recovered from COVID-19. The V call is TRBV11-2, the J call TRBJ1-1; 7 nucleotides line up with TRBD1. The CDR3 sequence is CASSSYHRGVGVTEAFF. CDR3 sequence (DNA): TGTGCCAGCAGCTCATACCACAGGGGCGTAGGTGTCACTGAAGCTTTCTTT. Together with reference TRBV11-2 and TRBJ1-1, the CDR3 gives the full variable domain: EAGVAQSPRYKIIEKRQSVAFWCNPISGHATLYWYQQILGQGPKLLIQFQNNGVVDDSQLPKDRFSAERLKGVDSTLKIQPAKLEDSAVYLCASSSYHRGVGVTEAFFGQGTRLTVV.